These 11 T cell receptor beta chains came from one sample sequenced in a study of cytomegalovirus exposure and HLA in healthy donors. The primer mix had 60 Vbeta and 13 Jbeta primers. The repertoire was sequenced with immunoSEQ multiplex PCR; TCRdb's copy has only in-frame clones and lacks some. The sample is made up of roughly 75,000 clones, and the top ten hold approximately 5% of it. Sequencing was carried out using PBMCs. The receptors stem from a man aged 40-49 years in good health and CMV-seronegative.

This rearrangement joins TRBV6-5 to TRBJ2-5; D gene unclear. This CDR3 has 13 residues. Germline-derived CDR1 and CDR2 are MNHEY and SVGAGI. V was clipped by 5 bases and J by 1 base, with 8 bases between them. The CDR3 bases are TGTGCCAGCAGTGGTAACTTCCAAGAGACCCAGTACTTC. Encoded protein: CASSGNFQETQYF.

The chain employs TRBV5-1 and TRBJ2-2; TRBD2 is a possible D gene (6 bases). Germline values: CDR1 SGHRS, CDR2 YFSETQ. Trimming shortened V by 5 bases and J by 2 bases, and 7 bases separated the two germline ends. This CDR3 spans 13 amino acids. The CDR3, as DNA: TGCGCCAGCAGGGAGGGAAACACCGGGGAGCTGTTTTTT. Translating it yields CASREGNTGELFF.

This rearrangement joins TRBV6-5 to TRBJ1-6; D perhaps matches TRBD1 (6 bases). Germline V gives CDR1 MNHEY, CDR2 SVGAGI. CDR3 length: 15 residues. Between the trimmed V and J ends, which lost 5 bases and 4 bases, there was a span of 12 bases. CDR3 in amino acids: CASSKLGQYNSPLHF. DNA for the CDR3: TGTGCCAGCAGTAAACTTGGACAGTATAATTCACCCCTCCACTTT.

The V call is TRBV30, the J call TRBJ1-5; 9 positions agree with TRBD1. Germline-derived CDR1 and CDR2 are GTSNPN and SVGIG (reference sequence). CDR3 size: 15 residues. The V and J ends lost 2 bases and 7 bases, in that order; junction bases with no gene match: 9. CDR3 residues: CAWSPRTGVRQPQHF. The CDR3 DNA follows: TGTGCCTGGAGTCCACGGACAGGGGTAAGACAGCCCCAGCATTTT.

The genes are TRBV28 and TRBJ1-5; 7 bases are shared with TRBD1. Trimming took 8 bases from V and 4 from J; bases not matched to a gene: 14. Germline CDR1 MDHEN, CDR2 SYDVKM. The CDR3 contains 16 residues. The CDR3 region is CASPPNRGRVNQPQHF. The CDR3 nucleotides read TGTGCCAGCCCCCCTAACAGGGGTCGAGTAAATCAGCCCCAGCATTTT.

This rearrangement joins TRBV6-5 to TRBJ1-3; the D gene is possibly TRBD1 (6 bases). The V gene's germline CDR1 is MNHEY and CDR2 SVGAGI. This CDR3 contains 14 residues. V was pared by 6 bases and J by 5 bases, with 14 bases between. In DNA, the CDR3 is TGTGCCAGCAGGTCTGGGGGGGCTAGAAACACCATATATTTT. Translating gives CASRSGGARNTIYF.

The CDR3 here is CASSEHWTHPNYGYTF. CDR3 bases: TGCGCCAGCAGTGAGCACTGGACTCATCCTAACTATGGCTACACCTTC. The chain links TRBV10-1 to TRBJ1-2, with D unclear. Germline CDR1 WNHNN, CDR2 SYGVQD (reference sequence). V shed 2 bases and J shed 0 bases, with 13 bases lying between them. There are 16 residues in the CDR3.

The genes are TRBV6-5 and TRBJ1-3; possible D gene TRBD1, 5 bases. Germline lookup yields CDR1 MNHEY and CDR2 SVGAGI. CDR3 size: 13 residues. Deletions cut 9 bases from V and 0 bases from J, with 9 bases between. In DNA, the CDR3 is TGTGCCAGGGGGCTAAGCTCTGGAAACACCATATATTTT. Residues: CARGLSSGNTIYF.

The CDR3 is CASSPWTSGSADTQYF. The CDR3 DNA sequence: TGTGCCAGCAGCCCGTGGACTAGCGGGAGCGCAGATACGCAGTATTTT. V and J are TRBV11-3 and TRBJ2-3; 13 bases map to TRBD2. The CDR3 runs 16 residues. The V gene end was trimmed by 5 bases and the J gene end by 4 bases; junction bases not matched to a gene: 6. Germline CDR1 reads SGHNT; CDR2 reads YENEEA.

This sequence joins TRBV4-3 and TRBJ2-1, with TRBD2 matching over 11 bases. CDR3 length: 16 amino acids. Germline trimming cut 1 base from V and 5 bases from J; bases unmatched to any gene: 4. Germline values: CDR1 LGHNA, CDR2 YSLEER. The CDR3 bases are TGCGCCAGCAGCCAAGTAACTAGCGGGGGTAACAATGAGCAGTTCTTC. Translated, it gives CASSQVTSGGNNEQFF.

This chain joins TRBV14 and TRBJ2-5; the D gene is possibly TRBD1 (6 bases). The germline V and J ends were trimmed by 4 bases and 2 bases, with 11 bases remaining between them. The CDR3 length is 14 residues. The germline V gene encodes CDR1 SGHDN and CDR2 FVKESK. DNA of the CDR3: TGTGCCAGCAGCCGCAGGGGATTACAAGAGACCCAGTACTTC. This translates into CASSRRGLQETQYF.